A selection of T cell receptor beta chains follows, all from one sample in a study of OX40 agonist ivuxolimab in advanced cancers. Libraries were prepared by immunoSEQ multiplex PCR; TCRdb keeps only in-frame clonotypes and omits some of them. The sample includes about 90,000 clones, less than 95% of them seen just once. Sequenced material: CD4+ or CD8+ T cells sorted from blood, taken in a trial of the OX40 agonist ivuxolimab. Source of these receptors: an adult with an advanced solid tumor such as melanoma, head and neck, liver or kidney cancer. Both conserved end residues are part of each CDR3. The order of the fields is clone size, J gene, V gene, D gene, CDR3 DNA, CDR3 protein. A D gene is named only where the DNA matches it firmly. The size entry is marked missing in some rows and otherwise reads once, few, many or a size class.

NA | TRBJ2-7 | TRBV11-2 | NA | TGTGCCAGCAGCTTAGATAGTTGGGGTTACGAGCAGTACTTC | CASSLDSWGYEQYF
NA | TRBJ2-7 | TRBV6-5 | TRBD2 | TGTGCCAGCAGTCTAGCGGGAGGTTTCTACGAGCAGTACTTC | CASSLAGGFYEQYF
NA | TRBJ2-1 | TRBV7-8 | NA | TGTGCCAGCAGCTTAGCTGGACCACGCTCCTACAATGAGCAGTTCTTC | CASSLAGPRSYNEQFF
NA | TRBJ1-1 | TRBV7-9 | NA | TGTGCCAGCAAGAAGGAGGGGTCGAACACTGAAGCTTTCTTT | CASKKEGSNTEAFF
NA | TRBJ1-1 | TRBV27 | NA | TGTGCCAGCAGTTTATACGGGAACACTGAAGCTTTCTTT | CASSLYGNTEAFF
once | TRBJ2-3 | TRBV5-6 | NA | TGTGCCAGCAGCTTGGCCAGGTGGAGCACAGATACGCAGTATTTT | CASSLARWSTDTQYF
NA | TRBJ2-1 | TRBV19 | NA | TGTGCCAGTACTGTAGGAACAGGCAATGAGCAGTTCTTC | CASTVGTGNEQFF
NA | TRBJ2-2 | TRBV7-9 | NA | TGTGCCAGCAGCTTAGGTCCGAGGGGGAACACCGGGGAGCTGTTTTTT | CASSLGPRGNTGELFF
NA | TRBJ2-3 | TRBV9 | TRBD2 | TGTGCCAGCAGCGTCGGCGGGACTAGCCAGGGAGATACGCAGTATTTT | CASSVGGTSQGDTQYF
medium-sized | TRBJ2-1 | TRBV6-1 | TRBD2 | TGTGCCAGCAGTGAAGCTAGCGGGAGCTACAATGAGCAGTTCTTC | CASSEASGSYNEQFF
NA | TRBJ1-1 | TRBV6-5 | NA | TGTGCCAGCAGTTACGGGGTTTTCACTGAAGCTTTCTTT | CASSYGVFTEAFF
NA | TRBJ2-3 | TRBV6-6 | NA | TGTGCCAGCACTAAGTCTTCGGGCACAGATACGCAGTATTTT | CASTKSSGTDTQYF
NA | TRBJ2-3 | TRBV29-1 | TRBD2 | TGCAGCGTTGAGGGGGAAAGTAGCGGGAAAAACACAGATACGCAGTATTTT | CSVEGESSGKNTDTQYF
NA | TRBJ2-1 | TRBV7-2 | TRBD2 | TGTGCCAGCAGCTCCTGGCTAGCGGGAGGGTACAATGAGCAGTTCTTC | CASSSWLAGGYNEQFF
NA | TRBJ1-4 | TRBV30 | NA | TGTGCCTGGGAAACAGGGAAGGGCGAAAAACTGTTTTTT | CAWETGKGEKLFF
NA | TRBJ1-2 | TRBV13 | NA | TGTGCCAGCAGCTTAAACAACTATGGCTACACCTTC | CASSLNNYGYTF
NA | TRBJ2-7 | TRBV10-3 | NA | TGTGCCATCAGTGAGCTCCAGGTGGGGGGCACCTACGAGCAGTACTTC | CAISELQVGGTYEQYF
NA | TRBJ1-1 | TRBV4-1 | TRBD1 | TGCGCCAGCAGCCAGAAAGGACAGGGGAACACTGAAGCTTTCTTT | CASSQKGQGNTEAFF
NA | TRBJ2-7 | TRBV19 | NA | TGTGCCAGTAGTATTGCCCAGTCCTACGAGCAGTACTTC | CASSIAQSYEQYF
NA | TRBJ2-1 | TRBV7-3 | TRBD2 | TGTGCCAGCAGCCCACAACCGGGAGGCAATGAGCAGTTCTTC | CASSPQPGGNEQFF
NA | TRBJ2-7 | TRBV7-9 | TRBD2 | TGTGCCAGCAGAGGACTAGCGGGAGATTTCTCCTACGAGCAGTACTTC | CASRGLAGDFSYEQYF